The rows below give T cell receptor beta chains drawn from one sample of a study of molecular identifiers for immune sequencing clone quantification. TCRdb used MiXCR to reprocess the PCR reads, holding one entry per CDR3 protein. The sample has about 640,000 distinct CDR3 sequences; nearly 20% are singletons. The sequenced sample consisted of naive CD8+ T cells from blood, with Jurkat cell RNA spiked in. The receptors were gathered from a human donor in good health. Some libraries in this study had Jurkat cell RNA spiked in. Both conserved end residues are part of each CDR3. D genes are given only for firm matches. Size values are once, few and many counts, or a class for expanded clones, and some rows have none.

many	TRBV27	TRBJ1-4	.	TGTGCCAGCAGTTGGATGCAAGGTGAAAAACTGTTTTTT	CASSWMQGEKLFF
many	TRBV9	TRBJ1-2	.	TGTGCCAGCAGCGGAGGCCAGGTGCCAGCTTTTGACTACACCTTC	CASSGGQVPAFDYTF
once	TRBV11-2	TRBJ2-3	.	TGTGCCAGCAGCCTCCTGACCGCAGATACGCAGTATTTT	CASSLLTADTQYF
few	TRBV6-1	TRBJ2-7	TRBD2	TGTGCCAGCACCTACAGCGCTAGCGGAACCTACGAGCAGTACTTC	CASTYSASGTYEQYF
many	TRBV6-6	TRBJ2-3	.	TGTGCCAGCAGCAGGGGGGACACAGATACGCAGTATTTT	CASSRGDTDTQYF
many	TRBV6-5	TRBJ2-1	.	TGTGCCAGCAGTTACGGGGGGGCTAGTCGCAATGAGCAGTTCTTC	CASSYGGASRNEQFF
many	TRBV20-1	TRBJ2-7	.	TGCAGTGCTAGTCTGGCCGGGGACGAGCAGTACTTC	CSASLAGDEQYF
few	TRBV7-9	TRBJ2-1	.	TGTGCCAGCAGTACCACTGGCGGGATGGACTCCACTGGTATCAATGAGCAGTTCTTC	CASSTTGGMDSTGINEQFF
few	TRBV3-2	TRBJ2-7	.	TGTGCCAGCCGAGGACAGATCCTCGAGCAGTACTTC	CASRGQILEQYF
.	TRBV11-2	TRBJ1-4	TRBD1	TGTGCCAGCAGCTTAGGCGCTCGGATTTTGGACAGGAGATTAACAACTAATGAAAAACTGTTTTTT	CASSLGARILDRRLTTNEKLFF
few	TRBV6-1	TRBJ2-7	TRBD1	TGTGCCAGCAGAACCGGGACAGGTTCCTACGAGCAGTACTTC	CASRTGTGSYEQYF
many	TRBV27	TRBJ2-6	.	TGTGCCAGCAGTTTCAGAGGGGGGGCCAACGTCCTGACTTTC	CASSFRGGANVLTF
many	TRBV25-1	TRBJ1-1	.	TGTGCCAGCAGTGAATGGGGGTCCCAGAACACTGAAGCTTTCTTT	CASSEWGSQNTEAFF
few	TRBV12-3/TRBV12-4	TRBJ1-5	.	TGTGCCAGCAGTTTAGCTGGCTTTGATAGCAATCAGCCCCAGCATTTT	CASSLAGFDSNQPQHF
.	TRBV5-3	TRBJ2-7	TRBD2	TGTGCCAGCAGCTTCCTAGCGGGGGCCTCCTGCGAGCAGTACTTC	CASSFLAGASCEQYF
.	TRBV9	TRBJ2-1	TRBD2	TGTGCCAGCAGCGGGCTAGCGGGGGAAACTTCTAGCTTC	CASSGLAGETSSF
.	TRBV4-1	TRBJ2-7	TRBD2	TGCGCCAGCAGCCAAGAGCAGGGTAGAGGACTAGCGGGTTTCGAGCAGTACTTC	CASSQEQGRGLAGFEQYF
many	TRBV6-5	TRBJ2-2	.	TGTGCCAGCAGTCGGCTCCTGGGGGAGGGGGGCCCCGTAACTACTGCGAACACCGGGGAGCTGTTTTTT	CASSRLLGEGGPVTTANTGELFF
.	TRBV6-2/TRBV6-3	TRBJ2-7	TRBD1	TGTGCCAGCAGGCCAATGGGACAGGGCCACTGCAAGCAGTACTTC	CASRPMGQGHCKQYF
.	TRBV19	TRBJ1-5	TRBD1	TGTGCCAGTAGTATAAGCCGGACAGGGCATCAGCCCCAGCATTTT	CASSISRTGHQPQHF
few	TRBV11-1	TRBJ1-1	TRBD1	TGTGCCAGCAGACGACAGGGGGCGAACACTGAAGCTTTCTTT	CASRRQGANTEAFF
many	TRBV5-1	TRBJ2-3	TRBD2	TGCGCCAGCAGCTTGGCACCAAGGCTAGCGGATAGCACAGATACGCAGTATTTT	CASSLAPRLADSTDTQYF
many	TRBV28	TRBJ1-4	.	TGTGCCAGCAGTTTATTTCCGGGTGAAAAACTGTTTTTT	CASSLFPGEKLFF
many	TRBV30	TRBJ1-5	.	TGTGCCTGGAGCCCGTTTGAGACAGACGCAGTTTATAGCAATCAGCCCCAGCATTTT	CAWSPFETDAVYSNQPQHF
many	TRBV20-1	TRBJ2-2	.	TGCAGTGCTAGAGATCAGGAGGGGGCTACCGGGGAGCTGTTTTTT	CSARDQEGATGELFF
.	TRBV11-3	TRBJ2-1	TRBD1	TGTGCCAGCAGTCCGGACAGGGGCCCCATGGCGTACAATGAGCAGTTCTTC	CASSPDRGPMAYNEQFF
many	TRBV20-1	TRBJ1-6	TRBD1	TGCAGTGCCGGGACAGGGGATTATTCACCCCTCCACTTT	CSAGTGDYSPLHF
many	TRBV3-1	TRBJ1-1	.	TGTGCCAGCAGCCAAGGTGCTGGATTTGAAGCTTTCTTT	CASSQGAGFEAFF